These 17 T cell receptor beta chains were all obtained from the same sample, sequenced in a study of T cell repertoires in cytomegalovirus infection. TCRdb used MiXCR to reprocess the reads, holding one entry per CDR3 protein. The sample gives hundreds of thousands of distinct CDR3 sequences, about 11% of which show up once; roughly a tenth is in the top ten. The sample comprised PBMCs. The source is a human donor in good health (CMV status not recorded). Some clones in this sample may be carry-over from other donors' samples.

This clonotype was recorded only once. The chain links TRBV12-5 to TRBJ1-2; D is unclear. V shed 0 bases and J shed 8 bases, with 4 bases lying between them. The CDR3 extends over 11 amino acids. Germline-derived CDR1 and CDR2 are LGHNT and FRNRAP. CDR3 region: CASGLVSGYTF. The CDR3 coding sequence is TGTGCTAGTGGTTTGGTTTCCGGCTACACCTTC.

There are many counts of this clonotype. V gene TRBV11-3 combines with J gene TRBJ2-2, with D perhaps assigned TRBD1 or TRBD2 (5 bases each). CDR3 size: 14 residues. CDR1 and CDR2 (germline): SGHNT, YENEEA. V lost 3 bases and J 5 bases, leaving 10 bases between the germline ends. The CDR3 protein is CASSFREGTGELFF. Here the CDR3 DNA reads TGTGCCAGCAGCTTTCGAGAGGGGACCGGGGAGCTGTTTTTT.

This chain uses TRBV27 with TRBJ2-1, with TRBD2 as a possible D gene (6 bases). From germline, CDR1 is MNHEY and CDR2 SMNVEV (reference sequence). Trimming removed 7 bases at V and 2 bases at J, with 15 bases between. The CDR3 extends over 15 amino acids. In DNA form, the CDR3 reads TGTGCCAGCACCAACCTCCGGGGGACCTACAATGAGCAGTTCTTC. Translating it yields CASTNLRGTYNEQFF.

This clonotype was recorded a few times. The V call is TRBV29-1, the J call TRBJ1-1, with D possibly TRBD1 on 6 matching bases. Germline CDR1 reads SQVTM; CDR2 reads ANQGSEA. The CDR3 is made up of 16 amino acids. The germline V and J ends were trimmed by 3 bases and 6 bases, with 23 bases remaining between them. CDR3 sequence reads: CSVEGVRGELWSEAFF. The CDR3, as DNA: TGCAGCGTTGAGGGGGTCAGGGGTGAATTATGGTCTGAAGCTTTCTTT.

This clonotype was seen ten or more times. The chain joins TRBV5-4 to TRBJ2-3; 9 nucleotides agree with TRBD1. The CDR3 extends over 13 amino acids. The V segment lost 3 bases and the J segment 5 bases; nucleotides outside the gene matches: 1. Germline assignment: CDR1 SGHNT and CDR2 YYREEE (reference sequence). The CDR3 DNA reads TGTGCCAGCAGCTGGACAGGGGAAGATACGCAGTATTTT. Residues: CASSWTGEDTQYF.

In its sample, this clonotype was seen many times. The chain employs TRBV5-8 and TRBJ1-1, with D unclear. Per germline, CDR1 SGHTS and CDR2 YDEGEE. The CDR3 extends over 15 amino acids. Trimming stripped 2 bases from V and 0 bases from J, with 11 bases between. CDR3 DNA: TGTGCCAGCAGCTTAACTGCTTACATGAACACTGAAGCTTTCTTT. Its translation is CASSLTAYMNTEAFF. Complete variable domain (other parts from reference TRBV5-8 and TRBJ1-1): EAGVTQSPTHLIKTRGQQATLRCSPISGHTSVYWYQQALGLGLQFLLWYDEGEERNRGNFPPRFSGRQFPNYSSELNVNALELEDSALYLCASSLTAYMNTEAFFGQGTRLTVV.

This rearrangement joins TRBV3-1 to TRBJ2-2; 11 bases are shared with TRBD2. V shed 0 bases and J 1 base; nucleotides not matched to a gene: 7. Germline V lookup: CDR1 LGHDT, CDR2 YNNKEL (reference sequence). The CDR3 loop spans 19 amino acids. CDR3 residues: CASSQDFFLAGGNTGELFF. CDR3 in DNA: TGTGCCAGCAGCCAAGATTTCTTCCTAGCGGGAGGGAACACCGGGGAGCTGTTTTTT.

This clonotype has only a few counts. This sequence joins TRBV7-9 and TRBJ1-1; D unclear. This CDR3 comprises 11 residues. CDR1 and CDR2 from the germline V gene are SEHNR and FQNEAQ (reference sequence). V shed 3 bases and J shed 6 bases, with 5 bases lying between them. CDR3 DNA sequence: TGTGCCAGCAGCTTGGATCCTGAAGCTTTCTTT. This encodes CASSLDPEAFF.

This clonotype showed up many times. The chain links TRBV6-5 to TRBJ1-2; D is perhaps TRBD1 (6 bases). This CDR3 is 14 amino acids long. Germline loops: CDR1 MNHEY, CDR2 SVGAGI. V was trimmed by 6 bases and J by 3 bases, leaving 14 bases between them. DNA for the CDR3: TGTGCCAGCAGCCCCCAGGGGAACCACTATGGCTACACCTTC. Amino acids: CASSPQGNHYGYTF.

This clonotype was observed many times. The rearrangement joins TRBV10-3 to TRBJ2-7, with 12 bases matching TRBD1. Germline V gene data show CDR1 as ENHRY and CDR2 as SYGVKD. After removal of 3 bases from V and 5 bases from J, the junction contained 17 bases not matched to a gene. The CDR3 sequence is 19 residues long. The CDR3 DNA sequence: TGTGCCATCAGTGACCCCTCGGGGGGACAGGGGGCAAGGCCCGACGAGCAGTACTTC. The encoded protein is CAISDPSGGQGARPDEQYF.

The chain has TRBV18 and TRBJ2-2; 10 nucleotides agree with TRBD1. Trimming removed 0 bases from V and 2 bases from J; junction bases left unmatched: 3. The germline V gene has CDR1 KGHSH and CDR2 LQKENI. CDR3 length equals 17 residues. The CDR3 DNA follows: TGTGCCAGCTCACCACCGACAGGGGGCTCAAACACCGGGGAGCTGTTTTTT. It translates to CASSPPTGGSNTGELFF. The entire variable domain, with the rest obtained from reference TRBV18 and TRBJ2-2, is as follows: NAGVMQNPRHLVRRRGQEARLRCSPMKGHSHVYWYRQLPEEGLKFMVYLQKENIIDESGMPKERFSAEFPKEGPSILRIQQVVRGDSAAYFCASSPPTGGSNTGELFFGEGSRLTVL.

The J gene is TRBJ2-5, the V gene TRBV18; D may match TRBD1 or TRBD2 (6 bases each). Germline V lookup: CDR1 KGHSH, CDR2 LQKENI. Between the trimmed V and J ends, which lost 0 bases and 6 bases, there was a span of 11 bases. The CDR3 covers 14 residues. Here the CDR3 reads CASSPPGGSKTQYF. In nucleotides, the CDR3 is TGTGCCAGCTCACCACCGGGGGGCTCCAAGACCCAGTACTTC.

This clonotype was counted many times. The chain combines TRBV7-2 with TRBJ2-7; TRBD2 matches at 11 bases. CDR1 and CDR2 from the germline V gene are SGHTA and FQGNSA. The CDR3 extends over 14 amino acids. Germline trimming cut 5 bases from V and 4 bases from J; bases unmatched to any gene: 4. The CDR3 DNA follows: TGTGCCAGCAGCGTAACTAGCGGGAGATACGAGCAGTACTTC. The encoded protein is CASSVTSGRYEQYF. Variable domain in full (rest from reference TRBV7-2 and TRBJ2-7): GAGVSQSPSNKVTEKGKDVELRCDPISGHTALYWYRQSLGQGLEFLIYFQGNSAPDKSGLPSDRFSAERTGGSVSTLTIQRTQQEDSAVYLCASSVTSGRYEQYFGPGTRLTVT.

This clonotype was seen repeatedly, ten times or more. The V gene is TRBV7-9, the J gene TRBJ1-4; the D is unclear. Trimming pared 8 bases from V and 5 bases from J, leaving 15 bases between. The CDR3 runs 14 residues. From germline, CDR1 is SEHNR and CDR2 FQNEAQ (reference sequence). CDR3 sequence (DNA): TGTGCCAGCGGCCCCGCCCGGCGGAATGAAAAACTGTTTTTT. This sequence encodes CASGPARRNEKLFF.

This clonotype was counted a few times. The V and J genes are TRBV19 and TRBJ1-2; tentatively, D is TRBD1 (6 bases). V lost 7 bases, J lost 0 bases, and 15 bases lay in between. The length of the CDR3 is 15 residues. From germline, CDR1 is LNHDA and CDR2 SQIVND (reference sequence). The CDR3 coding sequence is TGTGCCAGTACACCGGGACACGTTGCTAACTATGGCTACACCTTC. Its protein is CASTPGHVANYGYTF.

This clonotype was found many times. CDR3 DNA: TGCAGTGCTAGCGAGGGACTAGCGGGGGCCCTCTCCTACAATGAGCAGTTCTTC. Translated: CSASEGLAGALSYNEQFF. V and J are TRBV20-1 and TRBJ2-1; 14 nucleotides align to TRBD2. The CDR3 loop spans 18 amino acids. Germline CDR1 is DFQATT and CDR2 is SNEGSKA (reference sequence). V trimming: 3 bases; J trimming: 0 bases; junction bases outside the gene matches: 7.

As regards this clonotype: Germline and junction disagree at one end, which may indicate a read error. This chain joins TRBV5-1 and TRBJ2-1; 11 positions match TRBD2. This CDR3 is 12 amino acids long. Germline V gene lookup returns CDR1 SGHRS and CDR2 YFSETQ. The CDR3 sequence is CASTLAGGPPVF. CDR3 DNA: TGCGCCAGCACCCTAGCGGGGGGCCCTCCGGTCTTC.